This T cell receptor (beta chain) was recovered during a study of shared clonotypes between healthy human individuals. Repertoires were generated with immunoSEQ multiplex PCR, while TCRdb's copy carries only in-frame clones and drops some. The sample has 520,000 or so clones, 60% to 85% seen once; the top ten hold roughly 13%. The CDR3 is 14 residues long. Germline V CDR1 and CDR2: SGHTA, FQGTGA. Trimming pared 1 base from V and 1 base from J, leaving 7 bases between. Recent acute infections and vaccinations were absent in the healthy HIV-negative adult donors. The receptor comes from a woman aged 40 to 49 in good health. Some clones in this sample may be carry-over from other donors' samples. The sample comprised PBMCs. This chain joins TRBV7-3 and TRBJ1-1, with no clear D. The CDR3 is CASSLIGENTEAFF. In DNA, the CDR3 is TGTGCCAGCAGCTTAATCGGGGAGAACACTGAAGCTTTCTTT.